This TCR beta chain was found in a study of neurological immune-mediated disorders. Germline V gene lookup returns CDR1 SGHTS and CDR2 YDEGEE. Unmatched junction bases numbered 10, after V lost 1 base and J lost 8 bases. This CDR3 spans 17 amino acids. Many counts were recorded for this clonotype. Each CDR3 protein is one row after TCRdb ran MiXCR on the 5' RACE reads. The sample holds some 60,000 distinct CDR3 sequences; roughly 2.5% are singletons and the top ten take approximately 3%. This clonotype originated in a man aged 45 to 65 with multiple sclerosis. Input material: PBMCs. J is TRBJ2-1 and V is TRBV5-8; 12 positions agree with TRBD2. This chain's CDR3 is CASSLRPSGGVRDEQFF. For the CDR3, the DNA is TGTGCCAGCAGCTTGAGGCCTAGCGGGGGGGTTCGGGATGAGCAGTTCTTC.